These 29 T cell receptor beta chains came from one sample sequenced in a study of human T cells and chemical hapten exposure. TCRdb re-called the RACE reads through MiXCR, storing one row per CDR3 protein. Here the sample spans about 83,000 distinct CDR3 sequences, around 7.8% being singletons. Specified time point: patch test 1, 2 weeks after DPC sensitization. Treatment described: therapeutic diphenylcyclopropenone sensitization with weekly scalp DPC. This sample comprised whole blood, obtained in connection with sensitization to the hapten diphenylcyclopropenone (DPC). Receptors were obtained from a woman aged 25 to 39 with alopecia areata. Some clones in this sample may be carry-over from other donors' samples.

V usage is TRBV14 and J usage is TRBJ2-3; maybe TRBD2 (6 bases). Germline V gene sequence: CDR1 SGHDN, CDR2 FVKESK. Trimming shortened V by 4 bases and J by 3 bases, and 20 bases separated the two germline ends. The CDR3 length is 17 residues. CDR3 DNA sequence: TGTGCCAGCAGCCCGAGGCGGTCGGGTGGAGGGACAGATACGCAGTATTTT. It is translated as CASSPRRSGGGTDTQYF.

J is TRBJ1-5 and V is TRBV20-1; D remains ambiguous. Trimming took 4 bases from V and 0 from J, leaving 4 bases between them. Looked up from germline, CDR1 is DFQATT and CDR2 is SNEGSKA (reference sequence). The CDR3 extends over 12 amino acids. The CDR3 DNA is TGCAGTGCTAAGTATAGCAATCAGCCCCAGCATTTT. Its protein product is CSAKYSNQPQHF.

This clonotype was counted a single time. This may be a read error, as it is one base from a much larger clone. V and J are TRBV3-1 and TRBJ1-1; D is possibly TRBD1 (6 bases). The ends were cut back, 0 bases at V and 5 bases at J, with 13 bases in the middle. Germline values: CDR1 LGHDT, CDR2 YNNKEL (reference sequence). There are 15 residues in the CDR3. The CDR3 nucleotides read TGTGCCAGCAGCCAAGATGAACAGGGTTGGACTGAAGCTTTCTTT. It specifies CASSQDEQGWTEAFF.

This clonotype was seen more than once but under ten times. The gene calls are TRBV7-9 and TRBJ1-2, with D uncertain. The CDR3 is 14 residues long. Germline V gene sequence: CDR1 SEHNR, CDR2 FQNEAQ (reference sequence). The V end was cut by 2 bases, the J end by 6 bases, with 13 bases between. CDR3 sequence reads: CASSLTRDLDGYTF. The CDR3 DNA follows: TGTGCCAGCAGCTTAACGAGGGATTTGGATGGCTACACCTTC.

At least ten counts were recorded for this clonotype. The rearrangement joins TRBV30 to TRBJ2-7, with D perhaps TRBD1 or TRBD2 (6 bases each). Between the trimmed V and J ends, which lost 4 bases and 4 bases, there was a span of 14 bases. Germline CDR1 reads GTSNPN; CDR2 reads SVGIG (reference sequence). The CDR3 is 13 amino acids. This CDR3 reads CAWTGAGGYEQYF. The CDR3 nucleotides are TGTGCCTGGACAGGGGCCGGAGGGTACGAGCAGTACTTC.

This rearrangement joins TRBV7-9 to TRBJ1-1, with D hard to call. Germline V gene data show CDR1 as SEHNR and CDR2 as FQNEAQ (reference sequence). V gave up 5 bases and J gave up 2 bases, with 6 bases separating them. CDR3 length: 12 residues. The CDR3 DNA reads as TGTGCCAGCAGCGCACTAAACACTGAAGCTTTCTTT. This sequence encodes CASSALNTEAFF.

This clonotype was recorded at least ten times. V and J are TRBV5-1 and TRBJ1-1, with unresolved D. The germline CDR1 and CDR2 sequences are SGHRS and YFSETQ. V was trimmed by 3 bases and J by 0 bases, leaving 12 bases between them. This CDR3 spans 15 amino acids. The CDR3 loop is CASSSGRIMNTEAFF. CDR3 sequence (DNA): TGCGCCAGCAGCTCCGGACGGATCATGAACACTGAAGCTTTCTTT.

This clonotype was detected only a few times. The J gene is TRBJ2-7, the V gene TRBV6-2 or TRBV6-3; D gene unclear. V lost 5 bases and J lost 2, with 4 bases in between. Germline V gene data show CDR1 as MNHEY and CDR2 as SVGEGT. The CDR3 extends over 11 amino acids. CDR3 amino acids: CASSHTYEQYF. CDR3 in DNA: TGTGCCAGCAGTCACACCTACGAGCAGTACTTC.

The chain links TRBV10-3 to TRBJ2-3; unclear D gene. V lost 6 bases to trimming and J lost 2 bases, with 9 bases between them. Germline V gene sequence: CDR1 ENHRY, CDR2 SYGVKD. The CDR3 has 13 amino acids. Written as DNA, the CDR3 is TGTGCCATCAGGACCCGAGACACAGATACGCAGTATTTT. This translates into CAIRTRDTDTQYF.

V is TRBV7-9 and J is TRBJ1-2; possible D gene TRBD1, 6 bases. The germline CDR1 and CDR2 sequences are SEHNR and FQNEAQ (reference sequence). This CDR3 has 14 residues. V shed 5 bases and J shed 0 bases, with 10 bases lying between them. The CDR3, as DNA: TGTGCCAGCAGCCTCTGGACAGCTAACTATGGCTACACCTTC. It codes for CASSLWTANYGYTF.

The chain carries TRBV10-3 and TRBJ1-5; 9 nucleotides match TRBD1. V trimming: 4 bases; J trimming: 1 base; junction bases outside the gene matches: 2. Germline V gene sequence: CDR1 ENHRY, CDR2 SYGVKD. The CDR3 is 15 amino acids. CDR3 sequence: CAISAGQGSNQPQHF. DNA for the CDR3: TGTGCCATCAGTGCCGGACAGGGGAGCAATCAGCCCCAGCATTTT.

The chain employs TRBV11-2 and TRBJ1-4; D is unclear. CDR3 length equals 13 residues. The germline CDR1 and CDR2 sequences are SGHAT and FQNNGV. Deletions cut 3 bases from V and 5 bases from J, with 7 bases between. The CDR3 reads CASSFAVNEKLFF. The CDR3 coding sequence is TGTGCCAGCAGCTTCGCGGTAAATGAAAAACTGTTTTTT.

The V call is TRBV30, the J call TRBJ2-2; no definite D call. The germline CDR1 and CDR2 sequences are GTSNPN and SVGIG (reference sequence). The CDR3 contains 13 residues. V dropped 0 bases and J dropped 8 bases, with 10 bases sitting between them. CDR3: CAWSVVPTGELFF. CDR3 coding DNA: TGTGCCTGGAGTGTAGTGCCCACTGGGGAGCTGTTTTTT.

The chain uses TRBV12-3 or TRBV12-4 and TRBJ2-7; D ambiguous. Trimming cost V 6 bases and J 0 bases, with 15 bases left between them. The CDR3 runs to 15 residues. The CDR3, as DNA: TGTGCCAGCAGCTTCCTGTCGCGGAACTCCTACGAGCAGTACTTC. Its translation: CASSFLSRNSYEQYF.

The sample holds many counts of this clonotype. The CDR3, as DNA: TGCAGTGCTAGAGGCCCTGCCGGGGAGCTGTTTTTT. Amino acids: CSARGPAGELFF. V gene TRBV20-1 combines with J gene TRBJ2-2; no reliable D call. Looked up from germline, CDR1 is DFQATT and CDR2 is SNEGSKA (reference sequence). The CDR3 spans 12 residues. V was clipped by 1 base and J by 6 bases, with 6 bases between them.

The V and J genes are TRBV20-1 and TRBJ1-5; D is unclear. CDR3 size: 15 residues. Germline CDR1 is DFQATT and CDR2 is SNEGSKA (reference sequence). The V gene lost 3 bases and the J gene lost 6 bases, with 18 bases spanning the gap. CDR3 bases: TGCAGTGCTAGCCGCAACCGGGAGGTGAGTCAGCCCCAGCATTTT. It is translated as CSASRNREVSQPQHF.

The table lists this clonotype with many counts. The rearrangement joins TRBV2 to TRBJ2-3; D ambiguous. Germline V CDR1 and CDR2: SNHLY, FYNNEI. Deletions cut 3 bases from V and 2 bases from J, with 12 bases between. This CDR3 has 15 amino acids. In nucleotides, the CDR3 is TGTGCCAGCAGTGAGTCTGTGCGGTACACAGATACGCAGTATTTT. This encodes CASSESVRYTDTQYF.

Many counts were recorded for this clonotype. This chain joins TRBV20-1 and TRBJ1-1, with a tentative D call TRBD1 (6 bases). Germline V CDR1 and CDR2: DFQATT, SNEGSKA (reference sequence). The length of the CDR3 is 13 residues. The ends were cut back, 3 bases at V and 4 bases at J, with 12 bases in the middle. The CDR3 is CSARTGMGTEAFF. The CDR3, as DNA: TGCAGTGCTAGGACAGGTATGGGCACTGAAGCTTTCTTT.

The chain combines TRBV30 with TRBJ1-1; D perhaps matches TRBD1 (5 bases). The CDR3 contains 15 residues. Germline CDR1 and CDR2: GTSNPN and SVGIG (reference sequence). V dropped 3 bases and J dropped 1 base, with 15 bases sitting between them. CDR3 loop: CAWRRPGTSNTEAFF. Written as DNA, the CDR3 is TGTGCCTGGAGGAGGCCCGGGACGTCGAACACTGAAGCTTTCTTT.

This clonotype was observed at least ten times. V usage is TRBV10-3 and J usage is TRBJ1-1; D might be TRBD1 (5 bases). V was trimmed by 4 bases and J by 7 bases, leaving 10 bases between them. The germline V gene has CDR1 ENHRY and CDR2 SYGVKD. CDR3 length equals 12 residues. CDR3 in amino acids: CAISASGREAFF. In DNA, the CDR3 is TGTGCCATCAGTGCTTCAGGGCGTGAAGCTTTCTTT.

The chain carries TRBV6-1 and TRBJ1-1; no definite D call. The V end was cut by 6 bases, the J end by 5 bases, with 10 bases between. CDR1 is MNHNS and CDR2 is SASEGT in the germline V gene. The CDR3 runs to 12 residues. The CDR3 nucleotides read TGTGCCAGCAGGCCTGGAGGGACTGAAGCTTTCTTT. This sequence encodes CASRPGGTEAFF.

CDR3 sequence (DNA): TGCAGTGCTAGAGACCAGAGACGGGTACTTTTCTCCTACAATGAGCAGTTCTTC. Residues: CSARDQRRVLFSYNEQFF. The chain employs TRBV20-1 and TRBJ2-1; D remains ambiguous. The ends were cut back, 0 bases at V and 0 bases at J, with 18 bases in the middle. Germline CDR1 DFQATT, CDR2 SNEGSKA (reference sequence). The CDR3 contains 18 residues.

This clonotype was counted at least ten times. The CDR3 sequence: CAGPRGHGGLYGYTF. The CDR3 nucleotides read TGTGCCGGACCCCGAGGACATGGGGGCCTTTATGGCTACACCTTC. The chain joins TRBV7-9 to TRBJ1-2; D is possibly TRBD1 (6 bases). Deletions cut 11 bases from V and 5 bases from J, with 24 bases between. The CDR3 is 15 residues long. CDR1 SEHNR and CDR2 FQNEAQ come from the germline V gene (reference sequence).

This clonotype has at least ten counts. The J gene is TRBJ2-5, the V gene TRBV20-1; D perhaps matches TRBD1 (6 bases). CDR1 DFQATT and CDR2 SNEGSKA come from the germline V gene (reference sequence). V was pared by 2 bases and J by 3 bases, with 13 bases between. This CDR3 is 14 amino acids long. The CDR3 here is CSARLDGQKETQYF. As DNA, the CDR3 is TGCAGTGCTAGACTGGACGGACAGAAAGAGACCCAGTACTTC.

The sample holds many counts of this clonotype. The rearrangement links TRBV12-3 or TRBV12-4 to TRBJ2-1; the match to TRBD2 covers 10 bases. The junction had 7 bases not matched to a gene; V was cut back by 6 bases and J by 5 bases. This CDR3 spans 15 amino acids. CDR3 DNA sequence: TGTGCCAGCAGCCTCGTAGCGGGGGGACACAATGAGCAGTTCTTC. Translation: CASSLVAGGHNEQFF.

The rearrangement uses TRBV7-9 and TRBJ1-1; tentatively, D is TRBD1 (6 bases). The V end lost 5 bases, the J end lost 4 bases, and 20 bases lay between the germline ends. Germline CDR1 and CDR2: SEHNR and FQNEAQ (reference sequence). This CDR3 has 16 residues. The CDR3 protein is CASSPASGAASTEAFF. In nucleotides, the CDR3 is TGTGCCAGCAGCCCCGCATCGGGGGCAGCTAGCACTGAAGCTTTCTTT.

The table lists this clonotype with a few counts. This chain joins TRBV2 and TRBJ2-3; D gene uncertain. Trimming stripped 6 bases from V and 7 bases from J, with 8 bases between. Looked up from germline, CDR1 is SNHLY and CDR2 is FYNNEI. This CDR3 has 11 residues. This chain's CDR3 is CASRLENTQYF. The CDR3 nucleotides are TGTGCCAGCAGATTGGAGAATACGCAGTATTTT.

This clonotype was detected ten times or more. V and J are TRBV7-6 and TRBJ1-1; no reliable D call. Germline V gene lookup returns CDR1 SGHVS and CDR2 FNYEAQ. The germline V and J ends were trimmed by 3 bases and 0 bases, with 11 bases remaining between them. The CDR3 extends over 15 amino acids. DNA for the CDR3: TGTGCCAGCAGCTTTTCGGGTTCCATGAACACTGAAGCTTTCTTT. The encoded protein is CASSFSGSMNTEAFF.

This clonotype was picked up many times. The chain joins TRBV29-1 to TRBJ2-1; 8 bases line up with TRBD1. Germline V gene sequence: CDR1 SQVTM, CDR2 ANQGSEA. This CDR3 has 13 residues. V was pared by 6 bases and J by 10 bases, with 11 bases of the junction left unmatched. The CDR3 coding sequence is TGCAGCGTCTCTCTTCAGGGGGCAGAAGAGCAGTTCTTC. This encodes CSVSLQGAEEQFF.